The clone carrying this TCR beta chain was seen repeatedly, ten times or more. These data originate in a study of blood T cells in healthy people across ages. Donors each provided ten milliliters of peripheral blood. A second roughly 6 to 11 cycle PCR used barcoded and J-beta primers. TCRdb passed the 5' RACE reads through MiXCR, listing each CDR3 protein once. Of 250,000 to 300,000 distinct CDR3 sequences listed, around 27% are singletons. The CDR3 has 17 amino acids. J is TRBJ2-5 and V is TRBV21-1; TRBD1, the table's D call, was not compared with the DNA. TRBV21-1 is classified as a pseudogene. The sample comprised blood. The sequence came from a woman in her seventies in good health. The CDR3 sequence is CASSSRNQGGNEETQYF. CDR3 coding DNA: TGTGCCAGCAGCTCCCGAAATCAGGGGGGTAATGAAGAGACCCAGTACTTC.